A single sample is the source of the 5 T cell receptor beta chains below, sequenced in a study of blood T cell repertoires in COVID-19. Only in-frame clones appear in the TCRdb table, and some are missing; sequencing was by immunoSEQ multiplex PCR. The table lists roughly 87,000 clones, 70% to 85% of them singletons. The specimen was peripheral blood. These receptors were obtained from a woman in her fifties or sixties with acute or convalescent COVID-19.

DNA of the CDR3: TGTGCCAGCAGCTCTCGGACATTACAAGAGACCCAGTACTTC. Residues: CASSSRTLQETQYF. V gene TRBV3-1 (or the pseudogene TRBV3-2) combines with J gene TRBJ2-5; D is perhaps TRBD1 (5 bases). Germline CDR1 reads LGHDT; CDR2 reads YNNKEL (reference sequence). The germline V and J ends were trimmed by 5 bases and 2 bases, with 12 bases remaining between them. The CDR3 is 14 residues long.

J is TRBJ1-3 and V is TRBV3-1 (or the pseudogene TRBV3-2); 8 bases match TRBD1. This CDR3 comprises 14 residues. V gave up 4 bases and J gave up 8 bases; unmatched junction bases: 7. Germline CDR1 LGHDT, CDR2 YNNKEL (reference sequence). CDR3 nucleotides: TGTGCCAGCAGCCTCCGGGGACAGGCAGACACCATATATTTT. It is translated as CASSLRGQADTIYF.

V usage is TRBV4-1 and J usage is TRBJ2-3; possible D gene TRBD1, 5 bases. Trimming took off 1 base at V and 0 bases at J, with 8 bases between the two ends. CDR3 length equals 15 residues. Germline V lookup: CDR1 MGHRA, CDR2 YSYEKL. Here the CDR3 DNA reads TGCGCCAGCAGCCAAGCTCACAGGAGCACAGATACGCAGTATTTT. Amino acid sequence: CASSQAHRSTDTQYF.

The rearrangement links TRBV24-1 to TRBJ1-5, with D unclear. V was pared by 9 bases and J by 7 bases, with 18 bases between. From germline, CDR1 is KGHDR and CDR2 SFDVKD. There are 14 residues in the CDR3. DNA of the CDR3: TGTGCCACCTATGAAGGAGAGGTCTACCAGCCCCAGCATTTT. It yields the protein CATYEGEVYQPQHF.

The CDR3 DNA reads as TGCGCCAGCAGCTTGGGGGGACAGGGATCTGGAAACACCATATATTTT. Translated, it gives CASSLGGQGSGNTIYF. The chain links TRBV5-1 to TRBJ1-3, with 9 bases that match TRBD1. The junction had 2 bases not matched to a gene; V was cut back by 0 bases and J by 1 base. Germline V gene sequence: CDR1 SGHRS, CDR2 YFSETQ. The CDR3 sequence is 16 residues long.